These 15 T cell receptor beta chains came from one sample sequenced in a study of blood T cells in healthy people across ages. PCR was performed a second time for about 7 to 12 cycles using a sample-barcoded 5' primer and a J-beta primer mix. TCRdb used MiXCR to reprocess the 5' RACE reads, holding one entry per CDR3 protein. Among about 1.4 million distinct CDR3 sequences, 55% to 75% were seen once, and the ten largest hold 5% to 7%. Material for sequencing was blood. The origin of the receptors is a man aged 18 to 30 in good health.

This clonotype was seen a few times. CDR3 bases: TGTGCCAGCAGCCCCGTCGGTAGGAGCTCCTACAATGAGCAGTTCTTC. This codes for CASSPVGRSSYNEQFF. The J gene is TRBJ2-1, the V gene TRBV7-2, with D hard to call. Trimming pared 5 bases from V and 0 bases from J, leaving 14 bases between. There are 16 residues in the CDR3. The germline gives CDR1 SGHTA, CDR2 FQGNSA.

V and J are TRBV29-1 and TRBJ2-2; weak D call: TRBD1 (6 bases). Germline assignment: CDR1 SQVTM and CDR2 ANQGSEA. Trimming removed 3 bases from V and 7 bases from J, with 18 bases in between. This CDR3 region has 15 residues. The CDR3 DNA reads TGCAGCGTTGATGGTCAGGGGAAGGAGAACGGGGAGCTGTTTTTT. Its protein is CSVDGQGKENGELFF.

In DNA, the CDR3 is TGTGCCACCAGATTAGCGGGACGCGGGAGCTCCTACGAGCAGTACTTC. Its protein is CATRLAGRGSSYEQYF. This chain connects TRBV11-2 to TRBJ2-7; 8 bases map to TRBD2. This CDR3 region has 16 residues. Germline-derived CDR1 and CDR2 are SGHAT and FQNNGV. J gave up 0 bases and V 10 bases, and 14 bases lay outside the gene matches.

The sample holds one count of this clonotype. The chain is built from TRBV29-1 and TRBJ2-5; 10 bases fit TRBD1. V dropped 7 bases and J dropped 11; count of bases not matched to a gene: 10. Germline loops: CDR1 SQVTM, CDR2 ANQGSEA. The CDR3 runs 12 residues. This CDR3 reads CSGMTGGSEQYF. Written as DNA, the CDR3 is TGCAGCGGGATGACAGGGGGCAGTGAGCAGTACTTC.

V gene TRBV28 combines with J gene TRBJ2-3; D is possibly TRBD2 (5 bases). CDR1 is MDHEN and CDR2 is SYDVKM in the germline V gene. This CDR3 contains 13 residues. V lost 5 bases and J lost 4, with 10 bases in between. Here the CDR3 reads CASSAGLADTQYF. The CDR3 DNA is TGTGCCAGCAGTGCGGGTCTCGCAGATACGCAGTATTTT.

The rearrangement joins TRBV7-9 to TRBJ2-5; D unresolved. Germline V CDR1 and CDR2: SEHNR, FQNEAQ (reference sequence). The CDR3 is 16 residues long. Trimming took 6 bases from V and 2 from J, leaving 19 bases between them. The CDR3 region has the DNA TGTGCCAGCAGTCCGAGTCACCCCGGGCAGCAAGAGACCCAGTACTTC. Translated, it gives CASSPSHPGQQETQYF.

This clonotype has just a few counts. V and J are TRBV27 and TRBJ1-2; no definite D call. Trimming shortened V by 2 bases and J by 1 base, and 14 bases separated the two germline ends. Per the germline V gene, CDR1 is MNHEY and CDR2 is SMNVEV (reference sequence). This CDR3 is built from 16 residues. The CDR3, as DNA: TGTGCCAGCAGTTTAAGGAGGGCCCAATATAACTATGGCTACACCTTC. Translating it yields CASSLRRAQYNYGYTF.

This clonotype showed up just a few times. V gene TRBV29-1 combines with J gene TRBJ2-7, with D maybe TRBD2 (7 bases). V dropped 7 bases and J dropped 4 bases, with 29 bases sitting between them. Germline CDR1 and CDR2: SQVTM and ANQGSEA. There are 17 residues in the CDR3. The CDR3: CSDSSPETGAAGYEQYF. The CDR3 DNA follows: TGCAGCGATTCTTCCCCTGAGACAGGTGCAGCGGGGTACGAGCAGTACTTC.

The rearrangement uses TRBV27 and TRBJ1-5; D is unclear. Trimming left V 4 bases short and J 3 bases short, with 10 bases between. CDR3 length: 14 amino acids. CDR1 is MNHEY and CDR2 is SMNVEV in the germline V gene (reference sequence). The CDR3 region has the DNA TGTGCCAGCAGTTCACCCGACAACAATCAGCCCCAGCATTTT. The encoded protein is CASSSPDNNQPQHF.

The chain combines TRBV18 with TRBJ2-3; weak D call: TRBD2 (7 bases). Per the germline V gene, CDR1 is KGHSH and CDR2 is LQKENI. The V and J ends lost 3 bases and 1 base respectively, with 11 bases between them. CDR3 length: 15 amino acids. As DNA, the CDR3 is TGTGCCAGCTCACCCGGGGGGCCCGGCACAGATACGCAGTATTTT. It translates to CASSPGGPGTDTQYF.

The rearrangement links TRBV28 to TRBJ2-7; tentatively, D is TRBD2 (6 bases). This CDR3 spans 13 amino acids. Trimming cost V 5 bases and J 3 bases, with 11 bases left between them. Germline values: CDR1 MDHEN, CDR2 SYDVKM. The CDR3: CASSGTVNYEQYF. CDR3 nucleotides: TGTGCCAGCAGTGGGACTGTAAACTACGAGCAGTACTTC.

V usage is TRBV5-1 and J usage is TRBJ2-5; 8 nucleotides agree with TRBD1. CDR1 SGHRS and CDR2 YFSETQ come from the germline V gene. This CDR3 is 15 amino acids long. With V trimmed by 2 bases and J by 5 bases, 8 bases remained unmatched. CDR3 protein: CASSLTDRGRETQYF. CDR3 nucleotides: TGCGCCAGCAGCTTAACCGACAGGGGAAGGGAGACCCAGTACTTC.

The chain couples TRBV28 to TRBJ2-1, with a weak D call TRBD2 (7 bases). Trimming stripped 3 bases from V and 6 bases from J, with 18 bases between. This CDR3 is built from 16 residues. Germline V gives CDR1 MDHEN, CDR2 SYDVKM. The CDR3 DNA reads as TGTGCCAGCAGTTTTGAGTTGGGGGAGGGGGGCAATGAGCAGTTCTTC. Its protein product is CASSFELGEGGNEQFF.

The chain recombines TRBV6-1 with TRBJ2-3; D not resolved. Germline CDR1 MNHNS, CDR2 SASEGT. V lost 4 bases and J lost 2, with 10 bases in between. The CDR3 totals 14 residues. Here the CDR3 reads CASSVDTFTDTQYF. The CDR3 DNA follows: TGTGCCAGCAGTGTCGACACCTTCACAGATACGCAGTATTTT.

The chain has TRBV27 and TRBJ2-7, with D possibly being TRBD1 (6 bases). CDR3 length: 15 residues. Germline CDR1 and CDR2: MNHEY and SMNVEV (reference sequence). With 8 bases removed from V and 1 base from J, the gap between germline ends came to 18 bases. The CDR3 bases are TGTGCCAGCGCGTATTCGGGGACACCATCCTACGAGCAGTACTTC. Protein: CASAYSGTPSYEQYF.